The 28 T cell receptor beta chains given below trace back to one sample, sequenced in a study of Tregs in tolerant kidney transplant recipients. Here immunoSEQ multiplex PCR was the method, and the copy in TCRdb shows in-frame clones only, minus some. The sample holds some 15,000 clones. The nonmyeloablative bone marrow transplants came from related graft donors, with transient mixed chimerism. This specimen consisted of CD4+ T cells from blood (PBMCs), obtained 12 months after the transplant. These receptors all stem from a human patient who received a combined kidney and bone marrow transplant. A share of the T cells may be of graft donor origin.

Concerning this clone: The sequence runs out 3 residues before the end of the CDR3; the remainder is reconstructed from the germline J gene. This sequence joins TRBV7-2 and TRBJ2-7; possibly TRBD1 for D (6 bases). Per the germline V gene, CDR1 is SGHTA and CDR2 is FQGNSA. Trimming cost V 6 bases and J 6 bases, with 15 bases left between them. The CDR3 runs 13 residues. The part of the CDR3 DNA that was read is TGTGCCAGCAGTAATAAAAACAGGGCCGAG. Translating it yields CASSNKNRAE. The full CDR3 protein is CASSNKNRAEQYF.

A note on this clone: The CDR3 goes on 3 residues after the read ends, and that part is filled in from the germline J gene. V usage is TRBV11-2 and J usage is TRBJ2-5, with D perhaps matching TRBD2 (5 bases). The V and J ends lost 5 bases and 4 bases respectively, with 8 bases between them. Germline CDR1 and CDR2: SGHAT and FQNNGV. The CDR3 is made up of 12 amino acids. Incomplete CDR3 DNA: TGTGCCAGCAGCCCTAGCAGAGAGACC. Protein product: CASSPSRET. The full CDR3 reads CASSPSRETQYF.

Concerning this clone: Coverage ceases 3 residues before the CDR3 finishes, and the germline J gene fills in the end. This rearrangement joins TRBV5-1 to TRBJ2-4; 10 nucleotides line up with TRBD1. The germline gives CDR1 SGHRS, CDR2 YFSETQ. The CDR3 consists of 14 residues. Germline trimming cut 3 bases from V and 7 bases from J; bases unmatched to any gene: 4. The sequenced CDR3 bases are TGCGCCAGCAGCTCCTCGGGACAGGGGAACATT. Translating it yields CASSSSGQGNI. The full CDR3 protein is CASSSSGQGNIQYF.

Turning to this clone: The sequenced fragment ends 3 residues before the CDR3 boundary, so the rest is inferred from the germline J gene. V is TRBV6-2 or TRBV6-3 and J is TRBJ2-3; the match to TRBD2 covers 7 bases. Losses at the gene ends were 0 bases for V and 5 bases for J; bases not matched to a gene: 8. CDR1 and CDR2 from the germline V gene are MNHEY and SVGEGT. The CDR3 is made up of 16 amino acids. The sequenced part of the CDR3 DNA is TGTGCCAGCAGTTACTCTCTGGCGGGAGCGATAGATACG. This codes for CASSYSLAGAIDT. The CDR3, in full, reads CASSYSLAGAIDTQYF.

Concerning this clone: The read ends 3 residues shy of where the CDR3 ends; the end is completed using the germline J gene. The V call is TRBV5-8, the J call TRBJ1-6, with D unresolved. Germline V lookup: CDR1 SGHTS, CDR2 YDEGEE. The CDR3 length is 13 residues. Between the trimmed V and J ends, which lost 1 base and 9 bases, there was a span of 8 bases. The DNA read from the CDR3 is TGTGCCAGCAGCTTGTTACGGGGTTCACCC. It encodes CASSLLRGSP. The entire CDR3 reads CASSLLRGSPLHF.

With regard to this clone: The CDR3 end falls 3 residues outside the read, so it is completed with the germline J gene. This chain joins TRBV30 and TRBJ2-5, with D maybe TRBD2 (6 bases). The CDR3 covers 14 residues. The V and J ends lost 0 bases and 5 bases respectively, with 13 bases between them. Germline CDR1 and CDR2: GTSNPN and SVGIG (reference sequence). Partial CDR3 DNA: TGTGCCTGGAGTGTAGGAGGGCTCGCGGAGACC. Its translation: CAWSVGGLAET. The full CDR3 protein is CAWSVGGLAETQYF.

Regarding this clone: Coverage ceases 3 residues before the CDR3 finishes, and the germline J gene fills in the end. This chain uses TRBV20-1 with TRBJ2-2, with 11 bases fitting TRBD1. The CDR3 sequence is 18 residues long. With V trimmed by 5 bases and J by 0 bases, 11 bases remained unmatched. Germline V gene lookup returns CDR1 DFQATT and CDR2 SNEGSKA (reference sequence). The covered CDR3 bases are TGCAGTGCTTTCATTATACCGGGACAGGGGGCGAACACCGGGGAG. The encoded protein is CSAFIIPGQGANTGE. The entire CDR3 reads CSAFIIPGQGANTGELFF.

As for this clone: Read data end 3 residues before the CDR3 end; the end is taken from the germline J gene. This chain joins TRBV28 and TRBJ2-3, with D possibly being TRBD2 (6 bases). V gave up 4 bases and J gave up 0 bases, with 14 bases separating them. The CDR3 extends over 16 amino acids. Germline CDR1 reads MDHEN; CDR2 reads SYDVKM. The CDR3 sequence is CASSWDFLASTDTQYF. The CDR3 DNA, read in part, is TGTGCCAGCAGTTGGGACTTCTTGGCTAGCACAGATACG.

Details on this clone: The read ends 3 residues shy of where the CDR3 ends; the end is completed using the germline J gene. The chain couples TRBV19 to TRBJ1-3, with 7 bases identical to TRBD1. J lost 1 base, V lost 5 bases, and 5 bases had no gene match. CDR1 and CDR2 from the germline V gene are LNHDA and SQIVND (reference sequence). The CDR3 sequence is 15 residues long. The CDR3 sequence is CASSGQETSGNTIYF. CDR3 bases read: TGTGCCAGTAGTGGACAGGAGACTTCTGGAAACACC.

Concerning this clone itself: The read falls 3 residues short of the CDR3 end, and the missing part is taken from the germline J gene. The chain joins TRBV2 to TRBJ2-7; D call uncertain. This CDR3 spans 11 amino acids. Germline values: CDR1 SNHLY, CDR2 FYNNEI. V lost 6 bases, J lost 3 bases, and 6 bases lay in between. The covered CDR3 bases are TGTGCCAGCAGAGGCCTCTACGAG. This sequence encodes CASRGLYE. The CDR3 as a whole reads CASRGLYEQYF.

In regard to this clone: Read sequence stops 3 residues before the CDR3 end, and the germline J gene provides the missing end. The chain couples TRBV5-4 to TRBJ1-6; D is unresolved. The CDR3 sequence is 15 residues long. Trimming left V 1 base short and J 10 bases short, with 15 bases between. Looked up from germline, CDR1 is SGHNT and CDR2 is YYREEE (reference sequence). CDR3 DNA (partial): TGTGCCAGCAGCTTGAAGGAGGTCAGGCCCTCACCC. Protein product: CASSLKEVRPSP. The whole CDR3 is CASSLKEVRPSPLHF.

With respect to this clone: The CDR3 end lies 3 residues beyond the end of the read and is filled in from the germline J gene. The V and J genes are TRBV10-3 and TRBJ2-3; 7 bases fit TRBD2. V shed 0 bases, J shed 4 bases, and the junction held 1 base outside the gene matches. The CDR3 spans 14 residues. Germline values: CDR1 ENHRY, CDR2 SYGVKD. The part of the CDR3 DNA that was read is TGTGCCATCAGTGAGTCTAGCGGGTCAGATACG. It yields the protein CAISESSGSDT. The entire CDR3 is CAISESSGSDTQYF.

Comment on this clone: The read ends 3 residues before the CDR3 terminus; that terminus is restored from the germline J gene. This chain uses TRBV6-2 or TRBV6-3 with TRBJ2-5; 10 bases align to TRBD2. Germline-derived CDR1 and CDR2 are MNHEY and SVGEGT. CDR3 size: 15 residues. J lost 5 bases, V lost 7 bases, and 10 bases had no gene match. CDR3 bases read: TGTGCCAGCAACGAAGTAGCGGGAGGTTGGGAGACC. This sequence encodes CASNEVAGGWET. The CDR3 as a whole reads CASNEVAGGWETQYF.

As regards this clone: Sequencing ends 3 residues short of the CDR3 end; the germline J gene provides the rest. The chain employs TRBV5-1 and TRBJ1-3; D possibly corresponds to TRBD1 (5 bases). V was shortened by 2 bases and J by 0 bases, with 12 bases between the two germline ends. CDR3 length equals 16 residues. Germline values: CDR1 SGHRS, CDR2 YFSETQ. CDR3 sequence reads: CASSLKDRSSGNTIYF. The DNA read from the CDR3 is TGCGCCAGCAGCTTAAAAGACAGAAGCTCTGGAAACACC.

Worth noting for this clone: The CDR3 end falls 3 residues outside the read, so it is completed with the germline J gene. The V gene is TRBV2, the J gene TRBJ1-2; perhaps TRBD1 as D (6 bases). Deletions cut 2 bases from V and 2 bases from J, with 18 bases between. This CDR3 comprises 17 residues. The V gene's germline CDR1 is SNHLY and CDR2 FYNNEI. The CDR3 sequence: CASSESRSGGANYGYTF. CDR3 DNA, as far as it was read: TGTGCCAGCAGTGAATCGCGCTCGGGGGGCGCAAACTATGGC.

Frequency places this clone as medium-sized. The read ends 3 residues shy of where the CDR3 ends; the end is completed using the germline J gene. This chain joins TRBV6-2 or TRBV6-3 and TRBJ2-7, with TRBD2 matching over 11 bases. J lost 2 bases, V lost 9 bases, and 9 bases had no gene match. The CDR3 totals 15 residues. Germline V gene lookup returns CDR1 MNHEY and CDR2 SVGEGT. The sequenced part of the CDR3 DNA is TGTGCCAGTCTTATAGCGGGAGGGACTACCTACGAG. Its protein product is CASLIAGGTTYE. The whole CDR3 sequence is CASLIAGGTTYEQYF.

This chain's CDR3 is CASSPRGLGSDTQYF. Partial CDR3 DNA: TGTGCCAGCAGTCCTCGGGGTTTAGGTTCAGATACG. The J gene is TRBJ2-3, the V gene TRBV6-4; D is possibly TRBD2 (5 bases). The CDR3 end lies 3 residues beyond the end of the read and is filled in from the germline J gene. Trimming took 5 bases from V and 4 from J, leaving 16 bases between them. CDR1 and CDR2 (germline): MRHNA, SNTAGT. CDR3 size: 15 residues.

On this clone itself: At one end, the junction sequence differs from germline, possibly due to a read error. The read terminates 3 residues before the CDR3 end, so the remaining end is supplied by the germline J gene. The chain uses TRBV4-2 and TRBJ2-5; 10 nucleotides agree with TRBD2. Looked up from germline, CDR1 is LGHNA and CDR2 is YNFKEQ. CDR3 length equals 15 residues. The CDR3 DNA, read in part, is TGCGCCAGCAGCCATGGCGGGACTAGCGTGGAGACC. It yields the protein CASSHGGTSVET. The entire CDR3 protein reads CASSHGGTSVETQYF.

About this clone: From the germline J gene comes the end of the CDR3, since the read stops 3 residues before it. The rearrangement joins TRBV28 to TRBJ2-7; 9 positions agree with TRBD1. Per germline, CDR1 MDHEN and CDR2 SYDVKM. Germline trimming cut 3 bases from V and 3 bases from J; bases unmatched to any gene: 3. The CDR3 length is 14 residues. The part of the CDR3 DNA that was read is TGTGCCAGCAGTTTGACAGGGGGGAACTACGAG. As protein: CASSLTGGNYE. The whole CDR3 is CASSLTGGNYEQYF.

Concerning this clone itself: The CDR3 end lies 3 residues beyond the end of the read and is filled in from the germline J gene. V and J are TRBV5-4 and TRBJ2-1; TRBD1 matches 10 bases. The CDR3 has 14 amino acids. The ends lost 2 bases at V and 7 bases at J; junction bases unmatched: 3. The germline gives CDR1 SGHNT, CDR2 YYREEE (reference sequence). Incomplete CDR3 DNA: TGTGCCAGCAGCTTCCGACAGGGGGCGAATGAG. Translation: CASSFRQGANE. The CDR3 reads in full as CASSFRQGANEQFF.

A word on this clone: Coverage ceases 3 residues before the CDR3 finishes, and the germline J gene fills in the end. The V gene is TRBV29-1, the J gene TRBJ2-2; TRBD2 might be the D (5 bases). The V and J ends lost 7 bases and 1 base respectively, with 7 bases between them. Germline lookup yields CDR1 SQVTM and CDR2 ANQGSEA. This CDR3 spans 12 amino acids. The sequenced CDR3 bases are TGCAGCGGGACTGGGAACACCGGGGAG. This sequence encodes CSGTGNTGE. The whole CDR3 is CSGTGNTGELFF.

Worth noting for this clone: The read stops 3 residues short of the end of the CDR3; the missing end is completed from the germline J gene. The chain has TRBV10-1 and TRBJ2-3; D assignment may be TRBD1 or TRBD2 (5 bases each). The V end lost 6 bases, the J end lost 7 bases, and 17 bases lay between the germline ends. This CDR3 spans 14 amino acids. Germline V gene data show CDR1 as WNHNN and CDR2 as SYGVQD (reference sequence). Partial CDR3 DNA: TGCGCCAGCAGAGAGAGCGAGGGGCCGTATACG. This codes for CASRESEGPYT. The whole CDR3 protein is CASRESEGPYTQYF.

Of note for this clone: The read stops 3 residues short of the end of the CDR3; the missing end is completed from the germline J gene. The chain joins TRBV5-8 to TRBJ2-3; perhaps TRBD1 as D (5 bases). The CDR3 extends over 14 amino acids. V gave up 2 bases and J gave up 3 bases, with 10 bases separating them. CDR1 is SGHTS, CDR2 YDEGEE, per germline. The CDR3 sequence: CASSFQGITDTQYF. The covered CDR3 bases are TGTGCCAGCAGCTTTCAGGGAATAACAGATACG.

As regards this clone: Sequencing ends 3 residues short of the CDR3 end; the germline J gene provides the rest. V gene TRBV7-9 combines with J gene TRBJ2-1; 8 positions match TRBD2. The V gene's germline CDR1 is SEHNR and CDR2 FQNEAQ (reference sequence). The V and J ends lost 7 bases and 8 bases, in that order; junction bases with no gene match: 7. This CDR3 comprises 13 residues. Incomplete CDR3 DNA: TGTGCCAGCATCAGCGGGAGTTCTGATGAG. It is translated as CASISGSSDE. The whole CDR3 region reads CASISGSSDEQFF.

As regards this clone: The read ends 3 residues before the CDR3 terminus; that terminus is restored from the germline J gene. The chain links TRBV5-6 to TRBJ1-1, with D tentatively TRBD1 (5 bases). The CDR3 runs 13 residues. Trimming removed 2 bases at V and 7 bases at J, with 12 bases between. Germline CDR1 and CDR2: SGHDT and YYEEEE. Incomplete CDR3 DNA: TGTGCCAGCAGCTTTGTGGGCAGGGTTGAA. It is translated as CASSFVGRVE. The full CDR3 sequence reads CASSFVGRVEAFF.

Remarks on this clone: The read halts 3 residues ahead of the CDR3 end, with the missing end drawn from the germline J gene. The J gene is TRBJ2-2, the V gene TRBV7-2, with no clear D. V lost 0 bases and J 0 bases, leaving 8 bases between the germline ends. The CDR3 spans 16 residues. Germline assignment: CDR1 SGHTA and CDR2 FQGNSA. The CDR3 region is CASSLAAASNTGELFF. The part of the CDR3 DNA that was read is TGTGCCAGCAGCTTAGCGGCGGCCTCGAACACCGGGGAG.

In regard to this clone: The CDR3 goes on 3 residues after the read ends, and that part is filled in from the germline J gene. The chain recombines TRBV30 with TRBJ2-7; D might be TRBD1 (5 bases). Germline assignment: CDR1 GTSNPN and CDR2 SVGIG (reference sequence). The CDR3 runs 15 residues. Trimming pared 3 bases from V and 3 bases from J, leaving 18 bases between. This CDR3 is CAWRQGAGPNYEQYF. The CDR3 DNA, read in part, is TGTGCCTGGAGACAAGGGGCAGGACCAAACTACGAG.

Concerning this clone: The read stops 3 residues short of the end of the CDR3; the missing end is completed from the germline J gene. The rearrangement joins TRBV27 to TRBJ2-2, with TRBD1 as a possible D gene (7 bases). V gave up 6 bases and J gave up 6 bases, with 11 bases separating them. Germline lookup yields CDR1 MNHEY and CDR2 SMNVEV (reference sequence). This CDR3 has 13 residues. This chain's CDR3 is CASRSGGPGELFF. The CDR3 bases that were read are TGTGCCAGCAGATCAGGGGGGCCCGGGGAG.